What follows are 3 T cell receptor beta chains derived from one specimen sequenced in a study of CD8 T cells in Susac syndrome (dated by TCRdb to about 2019). The library was produced with the immunoSEQ multiplex PCR assay. RNA was extracted using the RNeasy kit, and roughly 0.5 to 1 microgram was reverse transcribed with random hexamers. TCRdb took the public reads, trimmed them with fastp at Q25, ran MiXCR for clone calling and kept in-frame beta chains. For every CDR3 protein sequence, its rows merge into one entry that carries the most common genes and DNA. The sample has hundreds of thousands of distinct CDR3 sequences on record, over 75% of them singletons. Roughly 0.21% of the sample belongs to the ten largest clones. The sequenced sample was CD8+ T cells from PBMCs. These receptors were obtained from a human donor with multiple sclerosis.

The CDR3: CSVEGATRNALAFSETQYF. In DNA, the CDR3 is TGCAGCGTTGAGGGGGCAACCAGAAACGCACTAGCGTTCTCAGAGACCCAGTACTTC. V is TRBV29-1 and J is TRBJ2-5; tentatively, D is TRBD2 (7 bases). This CDR3 is 19 amino acids long. Germline V gives CDR1 SQVTM, CDR2 ANQGSEA. The V end lost 3 bases, the J end lost 4 bases, and 30 bases lay between the germline ends. The full variable domain, its missing parts supplied by reference TRBV29-1 and TRBJ2-5, is SAVISQKPSRDICQRGTSLTIQCQVDSQVTMMFWYRQQPGQSLTLIATANQGSEATYESGFVIDKFPISRPNLTFSTLTVSNMSPEDSSIYLCSVEGATRNALAFSETQYFGPGTRLLVL.

This chain links TRBV2 with TRBJ1-2, with 7 bases matching TRBD1. This CDR3 is built from 15 residues. The germline V gene has CDR1 SNHLY and CDR2 FYNNEI. Losses at the gene ends were 8 bases for V and 0 bases for J; bases not matched to a gene: 9. The chain's CDR3 is CASPLGDSANYGYTF. The CDR3 nucleotides read TGTGCCAGCCCCCTCGGGGACAGTGCTAACTATGGCTACACCTTC.

This chain uses TRBV10-2 with TRBJ1-2, with no clear D. Germline-derived CDR1 and CDR2 are WSHSY and SAAADI. V was shortened by 5 bases and J by 4 bases, with 14 bases between the two germline ends. The CDR3 spans 14 residues. This CDR3 is CASSPARSRYGYTF. CDR3 bases: TGCGCCAGCAGTCCTGCACGATCACGCTATGGCTACACCTTC.